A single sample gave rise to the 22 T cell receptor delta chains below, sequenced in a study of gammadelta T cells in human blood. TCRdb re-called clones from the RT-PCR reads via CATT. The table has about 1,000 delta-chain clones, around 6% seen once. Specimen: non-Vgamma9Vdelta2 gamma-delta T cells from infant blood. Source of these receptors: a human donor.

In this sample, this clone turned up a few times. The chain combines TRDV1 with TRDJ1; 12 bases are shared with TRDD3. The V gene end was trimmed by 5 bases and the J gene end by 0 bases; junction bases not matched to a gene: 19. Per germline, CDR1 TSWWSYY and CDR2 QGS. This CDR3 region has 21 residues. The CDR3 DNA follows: TGTGCTCTTGGGATGTACTGGGGGATACCCCCCCCGAACCTGTACACCGATAAACTCATCTTT. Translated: CALGMYWGIPPPNLYTDKLIF.

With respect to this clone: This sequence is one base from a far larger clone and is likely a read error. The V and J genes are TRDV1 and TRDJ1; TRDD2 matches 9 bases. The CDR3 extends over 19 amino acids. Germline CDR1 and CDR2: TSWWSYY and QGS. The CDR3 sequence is CALVELGLPTRGPTDKLIF. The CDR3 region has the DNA TGTGCTCTTGTGGAACTCGGCCTTCCTACGCGAGGACCCACCGATAAACTCATCTTT.

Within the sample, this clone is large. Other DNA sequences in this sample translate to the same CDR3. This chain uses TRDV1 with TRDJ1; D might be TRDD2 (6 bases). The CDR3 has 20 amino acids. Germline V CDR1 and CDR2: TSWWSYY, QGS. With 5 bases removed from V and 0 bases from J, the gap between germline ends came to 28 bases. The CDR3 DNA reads TGTGCTCTTGGGCTTCCTCGACCCACTGGACCACTAGAGTACACCGATAAACTCATCTTT. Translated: CALGLPRPTGPLEYTDKLIF.

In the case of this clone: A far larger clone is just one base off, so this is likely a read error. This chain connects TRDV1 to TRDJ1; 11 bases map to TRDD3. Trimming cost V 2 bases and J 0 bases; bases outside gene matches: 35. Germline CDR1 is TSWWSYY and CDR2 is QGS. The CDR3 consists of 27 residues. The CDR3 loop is CALGECQRGPTNIHTGGYRLHTDKLIF. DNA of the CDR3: TGTGCTCTTGGGGAATGTCAACGGGGTCCAACCAACATACATACTGGGGGATATCGTTTGCACACCGATAAACTCATCTTT.

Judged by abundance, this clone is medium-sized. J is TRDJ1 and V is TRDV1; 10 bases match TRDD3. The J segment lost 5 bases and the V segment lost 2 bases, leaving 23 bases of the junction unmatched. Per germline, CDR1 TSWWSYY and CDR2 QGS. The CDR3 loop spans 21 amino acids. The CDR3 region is CALGEIPVHPRTGGWGDKLIF. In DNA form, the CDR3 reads TGTGCTCTTGGGGAAATTCCGGTCCACCCGCGTACTGGGGGATGGGGTGATAAACTCATCTTT.

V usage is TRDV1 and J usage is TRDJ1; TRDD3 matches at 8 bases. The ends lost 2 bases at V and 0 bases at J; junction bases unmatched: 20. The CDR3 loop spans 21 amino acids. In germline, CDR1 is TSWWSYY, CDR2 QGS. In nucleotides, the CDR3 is TGTGCTCTTGGGGAATGTCTCCTACGTCCTGGGGGACTGCGGTACACCGATAAACTCATCTTT. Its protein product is CALGECLLRPGGLRYTDKLIF.

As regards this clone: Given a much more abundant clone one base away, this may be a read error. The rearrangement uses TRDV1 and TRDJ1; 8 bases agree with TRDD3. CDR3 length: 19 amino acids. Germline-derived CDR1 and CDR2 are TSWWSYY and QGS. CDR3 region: CALVEPELGGPLYTDKLIF. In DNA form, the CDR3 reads TGTGCTCTTGTGGAACCTGAACTGGGGGGTCCACTTTACACCGATAAACTCATCTTT.

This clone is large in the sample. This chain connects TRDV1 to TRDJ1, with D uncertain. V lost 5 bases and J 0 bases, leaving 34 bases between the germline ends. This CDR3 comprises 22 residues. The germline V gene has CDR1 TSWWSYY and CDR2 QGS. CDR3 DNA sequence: TGTGCTCTTGGGTTACACCCTCGGAGATCCAGGTCGATTACTTTTCACACCGATAAACTCATCTTT. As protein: CALGLHPRRSRSITFHTDKLIF.

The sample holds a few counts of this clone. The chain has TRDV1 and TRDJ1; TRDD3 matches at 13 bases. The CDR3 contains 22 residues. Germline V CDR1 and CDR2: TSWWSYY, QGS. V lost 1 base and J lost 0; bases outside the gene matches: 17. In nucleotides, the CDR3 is TGTGCTCTTGGGGAACGTGCCCTACGAGCGTACTGGGGGATACGCCACACCGATAAACTCATCTTT. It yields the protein CALGERALRAYWGIRHTDKLIF.

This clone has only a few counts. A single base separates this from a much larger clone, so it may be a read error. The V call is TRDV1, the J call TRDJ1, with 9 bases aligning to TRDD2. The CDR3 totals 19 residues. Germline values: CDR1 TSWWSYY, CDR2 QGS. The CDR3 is CALRELGLPTRGPTDKLIF. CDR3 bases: TGTGCTCTTAGGGAACTCGGCCTTCCTACGCGAGGACCCACCGATAAACTCATCTTT.

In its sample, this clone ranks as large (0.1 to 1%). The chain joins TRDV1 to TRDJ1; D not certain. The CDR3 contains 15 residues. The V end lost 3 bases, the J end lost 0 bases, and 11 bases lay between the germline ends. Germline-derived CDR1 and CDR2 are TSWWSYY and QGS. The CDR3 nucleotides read TGTGCTCTTGGGGAGGGTCAGGCGTACACCGATAAACTCATCTTT. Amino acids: CALGEGQAYTDKLIF.

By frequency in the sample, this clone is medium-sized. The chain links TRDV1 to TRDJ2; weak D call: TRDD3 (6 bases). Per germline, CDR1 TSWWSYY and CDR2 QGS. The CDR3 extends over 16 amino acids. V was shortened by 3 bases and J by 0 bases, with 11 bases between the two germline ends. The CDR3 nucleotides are TGTGCTCTTGGGGAGACTTCTGGGGCTTTGACAGCACAACTCTTCTTT. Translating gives CALGETSGALTAQLFF.

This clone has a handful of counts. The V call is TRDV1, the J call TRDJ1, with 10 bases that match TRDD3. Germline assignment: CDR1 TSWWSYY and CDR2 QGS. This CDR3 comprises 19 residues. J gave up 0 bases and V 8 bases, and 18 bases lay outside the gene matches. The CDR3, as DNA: TGTGCTCTTAGGCCCAATCGAGTACTGGGGGATCGGTACACCGATAAACTCATCTTT. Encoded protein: CALRPNRVLGDRYTDKLIF.

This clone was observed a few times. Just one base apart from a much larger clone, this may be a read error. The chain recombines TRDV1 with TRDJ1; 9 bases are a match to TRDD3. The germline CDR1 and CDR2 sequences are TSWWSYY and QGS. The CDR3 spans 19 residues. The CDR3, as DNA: TGTGCTCTTAGGGAAGGACCCTTCAGTACTGGGGGAGCAACCGATAAACTCATCTTT. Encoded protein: CALREGPFSTGGATDKLIF.

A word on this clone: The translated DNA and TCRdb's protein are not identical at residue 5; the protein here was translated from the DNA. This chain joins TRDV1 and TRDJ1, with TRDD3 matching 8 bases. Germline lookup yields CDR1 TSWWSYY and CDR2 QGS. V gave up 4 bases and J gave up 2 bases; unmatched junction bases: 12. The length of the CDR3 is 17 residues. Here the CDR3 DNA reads TGTGCTCTTGGGGGGGCCTCTGGGGGACCCCTAACCGATAAACTCATCTTT. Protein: CALGGASGGPLTDKLIF.

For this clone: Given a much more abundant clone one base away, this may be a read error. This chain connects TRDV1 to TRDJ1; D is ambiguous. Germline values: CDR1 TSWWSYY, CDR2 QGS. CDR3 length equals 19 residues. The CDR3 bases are TGTGCTCTTAGGGAATCGAGGGCCGGGGTTCGAGAGTACACCGATAAACTCATCTTT. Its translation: CALRESRAGVREYTDKLIF.

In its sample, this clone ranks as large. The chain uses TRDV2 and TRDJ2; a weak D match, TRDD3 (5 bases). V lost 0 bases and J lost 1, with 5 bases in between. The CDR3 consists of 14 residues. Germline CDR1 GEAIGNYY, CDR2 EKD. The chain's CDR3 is CACDTGDLTAQLFF. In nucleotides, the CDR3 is TGTGCCTGTGACACCGGGGATTTGACAGCACAACTCTTCTTT.

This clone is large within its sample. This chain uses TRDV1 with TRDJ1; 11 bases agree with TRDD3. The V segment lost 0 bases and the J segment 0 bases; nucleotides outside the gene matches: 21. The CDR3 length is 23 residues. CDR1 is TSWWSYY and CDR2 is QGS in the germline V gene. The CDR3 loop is CALGELGTPQNWGIRRYTDKLIF. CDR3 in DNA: TGTGCTCTTGGGGAACTTGGCACTCCCCAAAACTGGGGGATAAGGAGGTACACCGATAAACTCATCTTT.

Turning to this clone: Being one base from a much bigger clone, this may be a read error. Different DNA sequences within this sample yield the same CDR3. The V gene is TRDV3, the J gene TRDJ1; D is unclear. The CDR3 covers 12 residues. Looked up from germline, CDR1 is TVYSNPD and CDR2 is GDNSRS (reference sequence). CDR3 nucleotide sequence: TGTGCCTTCCCAACATACACCGATAAACTCATCTTC. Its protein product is CAFPTYTDKLIF.

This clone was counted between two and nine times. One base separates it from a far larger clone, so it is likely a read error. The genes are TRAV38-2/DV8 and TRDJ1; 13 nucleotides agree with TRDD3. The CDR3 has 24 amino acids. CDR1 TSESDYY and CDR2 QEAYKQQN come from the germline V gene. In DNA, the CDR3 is TGTGCTTATGGGAGCGCCGGATTTCCTAAGCGGATTCAAACTGGGGGATACGCGACCGATAAACTCATCTTT. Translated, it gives CAYGSAGFPKRIQTGGYATDKLIF.

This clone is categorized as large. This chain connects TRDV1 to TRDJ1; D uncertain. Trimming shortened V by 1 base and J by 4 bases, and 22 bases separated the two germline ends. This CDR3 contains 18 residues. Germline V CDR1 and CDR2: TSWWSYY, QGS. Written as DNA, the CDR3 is TGTGCTCTTGGGGAACGGGTAGGTGGGCCCCACTCGGGCGATAAACTCATCTTT. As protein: CALGERVGGPHSGDKLIF.

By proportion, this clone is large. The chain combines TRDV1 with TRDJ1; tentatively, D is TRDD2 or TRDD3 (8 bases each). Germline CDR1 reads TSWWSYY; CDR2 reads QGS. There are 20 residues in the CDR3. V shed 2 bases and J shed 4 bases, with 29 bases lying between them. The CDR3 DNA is TGTGCTCTTGGGGAAGGGGTCTTCCTACCTGTACTGGGGGCAAACGATAAACTCATCTTT. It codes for CALGEGVFLPVLGANDKLIF.